The entry below gives a single T cell receptor beta chain sequence along with its context. The antigen is unknown. Thyroid ultrasound, orbital computed tomography, clinical symptoms, and serum thyroxine and TRAb underpinned diagnoses. The data were obtained in a study of T cells in Graves' hyperthyroidism and ophthalmopathy. General study results and limits: The blood repertoire included most of the expanded thyroid clonotypes above 0.001.

RNA transcripts yielded amplified TCR beta CDR3 regions. Carried out on the TCR CDR3, a first-round RT-PCR used the HTBI primer set. From the multiplex PCR reads, TCRdb called clonotypes with MiXCR, one entry per CDR3 protein. The table lists more than 600,000 distinct CDR3 sequences, 16% of them singletons. CDR1 is MGHRA and CDR2 is YSYEKL in the germline V gene. With 1 base clipped from V and 6 bases from J, the junction kept 27 bases outside the gene matches. This CDR3 has 23 amino acids. The sequence was obtained from a man aged 18 to 30 with Graves' hyperthyroidism. Specimen: blood. The chain recombines TRBV4-1 with TRBJ2-7; 13 bases fit TRBD2. The CDR3 loop is CASSQGAGITSGRAIDLLGEQYF. For the CDR3, the DNA is TGCGCCAGCAGCCAAGGGGCCGGCATAACTAGCGGGAGGGCCATCGATCTTCTGGGCGAGCAGTACTTC.